This TCR beta chain emerged from a study of control samples from healthy donors and cancer patients. TCRdb keeps only in-frame clones here, not all; method: immunoSEQ multiplex PCR. The data contain about 98,000 clones, about four fifths of them seen just once; the ten biggest clones take up about 2%. This CDR3 spans 16 amino acids. V dropped 4 bases and J dropped 6; count of bases not matched to a gene: 9. Germline V CDR1 and CDR2: SGHNT, YENEEA. The receptor was derived from a man in his sixties in good health. This rearrangement joins TRBV11-3 to TRBJ2-3; the match to TRBD2 covers 11 bases. The sample comprised blood. CDR3 DNA: TGTGCCAGCAGCTATGGGACTAGCGGAGGCCGGGATACGCAGTATTTT. It encodes CASSYGTSGGRDTQYF.